This T cell receptor beta chain emerged from a study of CD8 T cells in Susac syndrome. General study points: The study conceded that relatively few individuals underwent its TCR sequencing and HLA analysis.

Random hexamers primed reverse transcription of about 0.5 to 1 ug RNA. TCR beta CDR3 was amplified by immunoSEQ covering 54 Vbeta and 13 Jbeta. TCRdb reprocessed the immunoSEQ multiplex PCR reads via MiXCR and lists one record per CDR3 protein. Of about 150,000 distinct CDR3 sequences listed, roughly 94% are singletons. As for this clonotype: Its antigen is not known.

TCR beta sequences were obtained from blood CD8+ and CD4+ T cells. The receptor was isolated from a human donor with multiple sclerosis. The sequenced sample consisted of CD8+ T cells from PBMCs.

CDR3 DNA sequence: TGCAGTGCTAGAGACCTCGACAGGGCATCCTACGAGCAGTACTTC. It encodes CSARDLDRASYEQYF. The chain employs TRBV20-1 and TRBJ2-7; 7 positions match TRBD1. Germline loops: CDR1 DFQATT, CDR2 SNEGSKA (reference sequence). The CDR3 runs 15 residues. The V and J ends lost 0 bases and 1 base, in that order; junction bases with no gene match: 6.